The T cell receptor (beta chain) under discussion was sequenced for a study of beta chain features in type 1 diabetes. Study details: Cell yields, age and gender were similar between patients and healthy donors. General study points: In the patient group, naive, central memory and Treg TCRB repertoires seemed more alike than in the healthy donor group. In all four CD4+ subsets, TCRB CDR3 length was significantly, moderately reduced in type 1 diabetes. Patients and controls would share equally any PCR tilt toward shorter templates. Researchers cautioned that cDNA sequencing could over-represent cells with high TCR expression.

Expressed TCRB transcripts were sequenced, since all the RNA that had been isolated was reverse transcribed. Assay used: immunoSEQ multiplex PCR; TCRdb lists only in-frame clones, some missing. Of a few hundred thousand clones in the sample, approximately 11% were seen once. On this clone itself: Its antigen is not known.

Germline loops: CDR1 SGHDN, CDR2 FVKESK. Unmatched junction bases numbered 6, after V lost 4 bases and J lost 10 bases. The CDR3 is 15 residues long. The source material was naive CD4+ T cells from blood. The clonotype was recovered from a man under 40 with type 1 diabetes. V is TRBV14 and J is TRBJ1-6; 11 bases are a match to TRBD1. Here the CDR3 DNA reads TGTGCCAGCAGCCGTTCCGGGACAGGGGGATCACCCCTCCACTTT. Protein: CASSRSGTGGSPLHF.